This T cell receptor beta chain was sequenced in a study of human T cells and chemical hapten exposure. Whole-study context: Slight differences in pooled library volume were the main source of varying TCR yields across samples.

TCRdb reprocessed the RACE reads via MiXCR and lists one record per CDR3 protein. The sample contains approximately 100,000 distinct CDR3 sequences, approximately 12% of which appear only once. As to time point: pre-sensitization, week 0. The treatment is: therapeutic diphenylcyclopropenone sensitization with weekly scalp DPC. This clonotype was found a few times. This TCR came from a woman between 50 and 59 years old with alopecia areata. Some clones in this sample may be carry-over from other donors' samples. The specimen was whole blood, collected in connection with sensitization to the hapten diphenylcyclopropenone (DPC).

The CDR3 spells CASSYSTDTQYF. CDR3 coding DNA: TGTGCCAGCAGCTACAGCACAGATACGCAGTATTTT. This chain uses TRBV7-2 with TRBJ2-3; D remains unclear. Germline V gives CDR1 SGHTA, CDR2 FQGNSA. The CDR3 has 12 amino acids. V was trimmed by 4 bases and J by 0 bases, leaving 2 bases between them.